A selection of T cell receptor beta chains follows, all from one sample in a study of blood T cell repertoires in COVID-19. Clones were sequenced by immunoSEQ multiplex PCR, and TCRdb holds only the in-frame ones, with some missing. The data show about 390,000 clones, more than 70% seen once. The sample taken for sequencing was peripheral blood. The source of these receptors is a woman in her sixties or seventies with COVID-19, enrolled during active disease. The CDR3 runs from the conserved cysteine through the conserved F or W. The D gene is left open where the match is weak. Where a row states a size, it is once, few, many or the class of an expanded clone; other rows omit it.

D | size | J | V | CDR3 | DNA
TRBD1 | NA | TRBJ1-2 | TRBV4-1 | CASSQAAGQGDSNYGYTF | TGCGCCAGCAGCCAAGCCGCGGGACAGGGCGATTCTAACTATGGCTACACCTTC
TRBD1 | NA | TRBJ1-4 | TRBV5-6 | CASTRTGREKLFF | TGTGCCAGCACCCGGACAGGGCGTGAAAAACTGTTTTTT
NA | NA | TRBJ2-2 | TRBV9 | CASSVLSGELFF | TGTGCCAGCAGCGTATTATCCGGGGAGCTGTTTTTT
TRBD1 | NA | TRBJ1-2 | TRBV6-5 | CASSRDSSYGYTF | TGTGCCAGCAGCCGGGACAGCAGCTATGGCTACACCTTC
NA | NA | TRBJ2-7 | TRBV6-2/TRBV6-3 | CASSPTDSEQYF | TGTGCCAGCAGCCCCACCGATAGCGAGCAGTACTTC
TRBD2 | NA | TRBJ2-1 | TRBV5-1 | CASSLGYGLAGDYEQFF | TGCGCCAGCAGCTTGGGGTACGGGCTAGCGGGGGACTATGAGCAGTTCTTC
TRBD2 | NA | TRBJ2-1 | TRBV19 | CATQSLAGGYSYNEQFF | TGTGCCACTCAATCACTAGCGGGGGGTTACTCCTACAATGAGCAGTTCTTC
NA | once | TRBJ2-2 | TRBV6-5 | CATNPRLAPGGELFF | TGTGCCACGAACCCCCGACTGGCCCCCGGGGGGGAGCTGTTTTTT
NA | NA | TRBJ1-5 | TRBV6-6 | CASSYSHRRGNQPQHF | TGTGCCAGCAGTTACTCCCACCGACGAGGAAATCAGCCCCAGCATTTT
TRBD1 | once | TRBJ1-2 | TRBV6-2/TRBV6-3 | CASTPAGGYGYTF | TGTGCCAGCACCCCGGCAGGGGGGTATGGCTACACCTTC
TRBD1 | NA | TRBJ2-5 | TRBV7-3 | CASSLLGTGYQETQYF | TGTGCCAGCAGCTTATTGGGGACAGGCTACCAAGAGACCCAGTACTTC
TRBD2 | once | TRBJ2-5 | TRBV6-2/TRBV6-3 | CASSYLLAGGETQYF | TGTGCCAGCAGTTACCTCCTAGCGGGGGGTGAGACCCAGTACTTC
TRBD1 | NA | TRBJ1-1 | TRBV29-1 | CSVWDRGLNTEAFF | TGCAGCGTTTGGGACAGGGGATTAAACACTGAAGCTTTCTTT
TRBD1 | once | TRBJ2-3 | TRBV19 | CASSKPGQGPTDTQYF | TGTGCCAGTAGTAAACCGGGACAGGGTCCCACAGATACGCAGTATTTT
TRBD1 | NA | TRBJ2-2 | TRBV25-1 | CASSGQGRTGELFF | TGTGCCAGCAGTGGACAGGGAAGGACCGGGGAGCTGTTTTTT
TRBD2 | NA | TRBJ2-1 | TRBV5-1 | CASSWAPAGTSYNEQFF | TGCGCCAGCAGCTGGGCCCCAGCGGGGACCAGTTACAATGAGCAGTTCTTC
TRBD1 | NA | TRBJ2-2 | TRBV6-5 | CASSRVGQGTGELFF | TGTGCCAGCAGCCGGGTGGGACAGGGTACCGGGGAGCTGTTTTTT
NA | NA | TRBJ2-1 | TRBV29-1 | CSVSTLDEQFF | TGCAGCGTCTCTACCCTGGATGAGCAGTTCTTC
TRBD2 | NA | TRBJ2-5 | TRBV6-5 | CASSYSVAGSQETQYF | TGTGCCAGCAGTTACTCGGTAGCGGGCTCACAAGAGACCCAGTACTTC
NA | NA | TRBJ1-1 | TRBV4-2 | CASSQDKNTEAFF | TGTGCCAGCAGCCAAGATAAAAACACTGAAGCTTTCTTT
NA | NA | TRBJ1-1 | TRBV6-5 | CASRFDRGGAEAFF | TGTGCCAGCAGATTCGACCGGGGTGGGGCTGAAGCTTTCTTT
TRBD2 | NA | TRBJ2-7 | TRBV6-5 | CASSYARGGIYEQYF | TGTGCCAGCAGTTACGCCCGGGGGGGAATCTACGAGCAGTACTTC
TRBD2 | NA | TRBJ2-1 | TRBV2 | CASNPRGGSYNEQFF | TGTGCCAGCAACCCCCGGGGGGGCTCCTACAATGAGCAGTTCTTC
TRBD1 | NA | TRBJ1-2 | TRBV15 | CATSGRTGEGLDYGYTF | TGTGCCACCAGCGGACGGACAGGGGAAGGCCTGGACTATGGCTACACCTTC
TRBD2 | NA | TRBJ2-3 | TRBV19 | CASSIGGGRTDTQYF | TGTGCCAGTAGTATAGGCGGGGGGCGCACAGATACGCAGTATTTT
TRBD1 | NA | TRBJ2-7 | TRBV25-1 | CASSARTGAYEQYF | TGTGCCAGCAGTGCCAGGACAGGAGCCTACGAGCAGTACTTC
NA | NA | TRBJ2-3 | TRBV5-4 | CASSLGRGRPDTQYF | TGTGCCAGCAGCTTGGGCAGGGGTAGGCCAGATACGCAGTATTTT
NA | NA | TRBJ1-2 | TRBV6-6 | CASSLLKSPFPGYTF | TGTGCCAGCAGTCTCCTAAAAAGCCCATTTCCTGGCTACACCTTC
NA | NA | TRBJ2-2 | TRBV6-5 | CASSQISPGTGELFF | TGTGCCAGCAGTCAGATATCTCCCGGGACCGGGGAGCTGTTTTTT
NA | once | TRBJ2-3 | TRBV6-5 | CASSPRRGEDTQYF | TGTGCCAGCAGTCCTCGGCGGGGTGAGGATACGCAGTATTTT
TRBD1 | NA | TRBJ1-5 | TRBV5-1 | CASSPTGTGNQPQHF | TGCGCCAGCTCCCCTACCGGGACAGGTAATCAGCCCCAGCATTTT
NA | few | TRBJ2-7 | TRBV7-2 | CASSLRRGDEQYF | TGTGCCAGCAGCTTAAGGCGGGGAGACGAGCAGTACTTC
NA | few | TRBJ1-1 | TRBV5-1 | CASSLVPDMNTEAFF | TGCGCCAGCAGCTTGGTACCAGACATGAACACTGAAGCTTTCTTT
TRBD1 | NA | TRBJ2-2 | TRBV6-2/TRBV6-3 | CASSKGQLLTGELFF | TGTGCCAGCAGTAAGGGACAGTTATTGACCGGGGAGCTGTTTTTT
TRBD1 | NA | TRBJ1-6 | TRBV6-5 | CASSYSRGQGNSPLHF | TGTGCCAGCAGTTACTCCCGAGGACAGGGTAATTCACCCCTCCACTTT
TRBD1 | NA | TRBJ1-6 | TRBV5-1 | CASSTGQGAHSPLHF | TGCGCCAGCAGCACCGGACAGGGGGCGCATTCACCCCTCCACTTT
NA | NA | TRBJ2-5 | TRBV6-4 | CASSRGVQETQYF | TGTGCCAGCAGCAGGGGGGTTCAAGAGACCCAGTACTTC
TRBD1 | NA | TRBJ1-1 | TRBV6-6 | CASLRDRGAEAFF | TGTGCCAGCCTACGGGACAGGGGCGCTGAAGCTTTCTTT
NA | NA | TRBJ1-3 | TRBV28 | CASSLWGGAGNTIYF | TGTGCCAGCAGTTTATGGGGAGGTGCTGGAAACACCATATATTTT
NA | NA | TRBJ2-6 | TRBV7-6 | CASSQRAGANVLTF | TGTGCCAGCAGCCAGCGGGCTGGGGCCAACGTCCTGACTTTC
TRBD1 | NA | TRBJ1-4 | TRBV4-1 | CASSQGDSSRNEKLFF | TGCGCCAGCAGCCAAGGGGACAGCAGTAGAAATGAAAAACTGTTTTTT
NA | NA | TRBJ2-7 | TRBV9 | CASSVGSSYEQYF | TGTGCCAGCAGCGTAGGTAGCTCCTACGAGCAGTACTTC
TRBD2 | NA | TRBJ2-3 | TRBV7-3 | CASSSERGLTDTQYF | TGTGCCAGCAGCTCAGAGCGGGGGCTCACAGATACGCAGTATTTT
TRBD1 | NA | TRBJ1-6 | TRBV6-5 | CASSLRGRDNSPLHF | TGTGCCAGCAGTTTAAGGGGGCGCGATAATTCACCCCTCCACTTT
TRBD1 | NA | TRBJ1-1 | TRBV19 | CASSMTDRGMNTEAFF | TGTGCCAGTAGTATGACCGACAGGGGGATGAACACTGAAGCTTTCTTT
NA | NA | TRBJ1-5 | TRBV7-2 | CASSLANQPQHF | TGTGCCAGCAGTTTGGCCAATCAGCCCCAGCATTTT
NA | NA | TRBJ2-3 | TRBV7-6 | CASSLGAGALTDTQYF | TGTGCCAGCAGCTTAGGGGCAGGGGCCCTCACAGATACGCAGTATTTT
NA | NA | TRBJ1-2 | TRBV2 | CASSPGHGTFYGYTF | TGTGCCAGCAGTCCGGGACACGGAACTTTCTATGGCTACACCTTC
TRBD1 | NA | TRBJ1-2 | TRBV24-1 | CATSDRTGGYGYTF | TGTGCCACCAGTGATAGGACAGGGGGCTATGGCTACACCTTC
TRBD1 | NA | TRBJ2-6 | TRBV30 | CAWSVQGVGTSGANVLTF | TGTGCCTGGAGTGTACAGGGGGTGGGGACCTCTGGGGCCAACGTCCTGACTTTC
TRBD2 | NA | TRBJ2-2 | TRBV2 | CANGAAGLAGVYGELFF | TGTGCGAACGGAGCAGCCGGACTAGCGGGGGTCTATGGGGAGCTGTTTTTT